Presented here are 12 T cell receptor beta chains from one specimen sequenced in a study of blood T cell repertoires in COVID-19 (dated by TCRdb to 2019 to 2021). Receptor libraries were prepared by the immunoSEQ multiplex PCR assay. This is the immuneACCESS table as TCRdb keeps it, with only in-frame sequences that have V and J called. A part of the clones is gone; compared with another copy, unresolved V genes explain less than half, and the rest is unexplained. This sample lists about 280,000 clones; over 75% were detected once. Roughly 14% of the sample is taken by the ten largest. The sequenced sample was peripheral blood. The receptor set was obtained from a human donor in a cohort sampled during active COVID-19.

V and J are TRBV10-2 and TRBJ2-1; D is perhaps TRBD2 (6 bases). V lost 10 bases and J lost 5, with 9 bases in between. Germline CDR1 is WSHSY and CDR2 is SAAADI. This CDR3 spans 11 amino acids. The CDR3 DNA reads TGCGCCATCCGCGGGGACAATGAGCAGTTCTTC. Translation: CAIRGDNEQFF.

The V and J genes are TRBV18 and TRBJ1-2, with TRBD1 matching 9 bases. This CDR3 is 16 amino acids long. Germline V gives CDR1 KGHSH, CDR2 LQKENI. The V gene end was trimmed by 3 bases and the J gene end by 0 bases; junction bases not matched to a gene: 5. The CDR3 sequence is CASSPRRDRANYGYTF. CDR3 in DNA: TGTGCCAGCTCACCTCGACGGGACAGGGCTAACTATGGCTACACCTTC.

The chain links TRBV11-2 to TRBJ2-7; perhaps TRBD2 as D (7 bases). Trimming left V 5 bases short and J 5 bases short, with 16 bases between. The germline V gene encodes CDR1 SGHAT and CDR2 FQNNGV. The CDR3 runs 14 residues. CDR3 amino acids: CASSQGLGGHEQYF. The DNA of the CDR3 is TGTGCCAGCAGCCAAGGACTAGGGGGGCACGAGCAGTACTTC.

J is TRBJ1-2 and V is TRBV9; D is ambiguous. CDR1 is SGDLS and CDR2 is YYNGEE in the germline V gene. The CDR3 loop spans 16 amino acids. Trimming cost V 3 bases and J 6 bases, with 21 bases left between them. The CDR3 protein is CASSERMSGPAHGYTF. CDR3 in DNA: TGTGCCAGCAGCGAAAGAATGAGCGGACCAGCCCATGGCTACACCTTC.

The gene calls are TRBV18 and TRBJ2-7, with unresolved D. Germline values: CDR1 KGHSH, CDR2 LQKENI. V lost 2 bases to trimming and J lost 2 bases, with 22 bases between them. This CDR3 region has 18 residues. CDR3 amino acids: CASSPESGTAPRPYEQYF. The CDR3 DNA follows: TGTGCCAGCTCACCAGAGAGTGGCACAGCTCCACGGCCCTACGAGCAGTACTTC. Full variable domain (rest looked up from reference TRBV18 and TRBJ2-7): NAGVMQNPRHLVRRRGQEARLRCSPMKGHSHVYWYRQLPEEGLKFMVYLQKENIIDESGMPKERFSAEFPKEGPSILRIQQVVRGDSAAYFCASSPESGTAPRPYEQYFGPGTRLTVT.

This clone was picked up one time. Here the CDR3 reads CASSVAGQETQYF. CDR3 bases: TGTGCCAGCAGCGTAGCCGGCCAAGAGACCCAGTACTTC. V is TRBV9 and J is TRBJ2-5; D uncertain. V was clipped by 0 bases and J by 1 base, with 4 bases between them. Germline CDR1 SGDLS, CDR2 YYNGEE. The CDR3 is made up of 13 amino acids.

This rearrangement joins TRBV2 to TRBJ2-3, with D possibly TRBD2 on 7 matching bases. The CDR3 consists of 17 residues. Germline CDR1 and CDR2: SNHLY and FYNNEI. Trimming took off 6 bases at V and 3 bases at J, with 22 bases between the two ends. DNA of the CDR3: TGTGCCAGCAGCGCCTTGGAGGGGGGAGGGAGGACAGATACGCAGTATTTT. The encoded protein is CASSALEGGGRTDTQYF.

The genes are TRBV4-2 and TRBJ1-2, with D perhaps matching TRBD1 (5 bases). In germline, CDR1 is LGHNA, CDR2 YNFKEQ. This CDR3 comprises 17 residues. Trimming pared 0 bases from V and 4 bases from J, leaving 18 bases between. CDR3 nucleotides: TGTGCCAGCAGCCAAGATTTTTCGACGGGGGGAACCTATGGCTACACCTTC. Its translation: CASSQDFSTGGTYGYTF.

V is TRBV9 and J is TRBJ1-3, with D perhaps TRBD1 (6 bases). CDR1 is SGDLS and CDR2 is YYNGEE in the germline V gene. This CDR3 spans 12 amino acids. Trimming stripped 3 bases from V and 7 bases from J, with 8 bases between. This CDR3 is CASSAQGNTIYF. As DNA, the CDR3 is TGTGCCAGCAGCGCCCAGGGGAACACCATATATTTT.

The chain combines TRBV28 with TRBJ2-7, with 11 positions matching TRBD2. Germline V gene lookup returns CDR1 MDHEN and CDR2 SYDVKM. J was trimmed by 4 bases and V by 8 bases; bases with no gene match: 16. The CDR3 sequence is 17 residues long. The CDR3: CASRGPLAGGPQYEQYF. CDR3 bases: TGTGCCAGCCGAGGACCATTAGCGGGAGGGCCACAGTACGAGCAGTACTTC.

The chain carries TRBV6-2 or TRBV6-3 and TRBJ1-1; D call uncertain. CDR3 length: 13 amino acids. Germline V gene sequence: CDR1 MNHEY, CDR2 SVGEGT. Trimming took 6 bases from V and 0 from J, leaving 8 bases between them. The CDR3 DNA sequence: TGTGCCAGCAGCCTACAGTTGAACACTGAAGCTTTCTTT. This sequence encodes CASSLQLNTEAFF.

CDR3: CARSRYGWSGKAFF. The CDR3 DNA reads as TGTGCCAGAAGCCGGTATGGTTGGTCAGGAAAAGCTTTCTTT. The V call is TRBV5-3, the J call TRBJ1-1; D gene unclear. TRBV5-3 has ORF status, its function being uncertain. The CDR3 has 14 amino acids. Trimming took off 4 bases at V and 9 bases at J, with 19 bases between the two ends.